These T cell receptor beta chains were read from a single sample in a study of blood T cell repertoires in COVID-19. Assay: immunoSEQ multiplex PCR; the TCRdb copy retains only in-frame clones and omits some. The sample lists roughly 320,000 clones; 85% to 90% were seen once. Sequencing used PBMCs or T cells enriched from blood (not recorded which). The receptors were gathered from a man aged 30-40 years who had recovered from COVID-19. The conserved cysteine and the conserved F or W are not part of the CDR3 here. The order of the fields is V gene, J gene, CDR3 protein.

>TRBV4-1|TRBJ2-5
ASSQDSRVQETQY
>TRBV7-2|TRBJ1-6
ASSLIHSRNSPLH
>TRBV11-2|TRBJ2-1
ASSYPGVGGSSYNEQF
>TRBV30|TRBJ2-3
AWRWGRGSTDTQY
>TRBV27|TRBJ2-3
ASSQDRGGTDTQY
>TRBV5-4|TRBJ1-2
ASSFPGAVGYT
>TRBV28|TRBJ1-3
ASSYAGPGNTIY
>TRBV5-1|TRBJ1-3
ASRTDRASGNTIY
>TRBV5-6|TRBJ2-3
ASSYSGGRADTQY
>TRBV21-1|TRBJ1-2
ASSKRTPGSHYGYT
>TRBV7-9|TRBJ1-5
ASSLGQGDWSDQPQH
>TRBV11-2|TRBJ2-7
ASSRGRGGRSYEQY
>TRBV6-5|TRBJ1-5
ASSRASSNQPQH
>TRBV10-2|TRBJ1-1
ASMQEQGVTEAF
>TRBV10-2|TRBJ1-2
ASSEGRSSGEHGYT
>TRBV24-1|TRBJ1-5
ATRKGGEQPQH
>TRBV19|TRBJ2-7
ASSIDGTSLSYEQY